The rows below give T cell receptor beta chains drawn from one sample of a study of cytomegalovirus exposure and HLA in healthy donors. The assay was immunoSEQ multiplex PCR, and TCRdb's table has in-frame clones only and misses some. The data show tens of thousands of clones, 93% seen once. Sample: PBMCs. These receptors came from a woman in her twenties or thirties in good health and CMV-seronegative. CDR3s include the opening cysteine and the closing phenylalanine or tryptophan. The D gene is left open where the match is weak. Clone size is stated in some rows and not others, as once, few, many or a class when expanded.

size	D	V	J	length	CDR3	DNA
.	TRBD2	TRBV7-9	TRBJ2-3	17	CASSSLGQREYIATQYF	TGTGCCAGCAGCTCCTTAGGTCAGCGGGAGTATATAGCTACGCAGTATTTT
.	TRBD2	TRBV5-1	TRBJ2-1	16	CASGSPSGSSYNEQFF	TGCGCCAGCGGTTCCCCTAGCGGGAGCTCCTACAATGAGCAGTTCTTC
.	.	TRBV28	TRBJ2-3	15	CASSYPSASTDTQYF	TGTGCCAGCAGTTACCCTTCAGCGAGCACAGATACGCAGTATTTT
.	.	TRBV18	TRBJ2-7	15	CASSPSGVESYEQYF	TGTGCCAGCTCACCTTCGGGGGTTGAGTCCTACGAGCAGTACTTC
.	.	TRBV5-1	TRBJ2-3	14	CASSFSGSTDTQYF	TGCGCCAGCAGCTTTAGCGGATCCACAGATACGCAGTATTTT
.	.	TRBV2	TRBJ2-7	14	CASSVDGGAYEQYF	TGTGCCAGCAGTGTAGATGGAGGTGCCTACGAGCAGTACTTC
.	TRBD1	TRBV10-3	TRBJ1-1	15	CAISEYPGTASEAFF	TGTGCCATCAGTGAGTACCCCGGGACAGCCAGCGAAGCTTTCTTT
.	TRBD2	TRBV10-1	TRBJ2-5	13	CASSAGLGETQYF	TGCGCCAGCAGTGCGGGACTAGGGGAGACCCAGTACTTC
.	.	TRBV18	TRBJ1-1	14	CASSPSGDTTEAFF	TGTGCCAGCTCACCATCTGGGGACACCACTGAAGCTTTCTTT
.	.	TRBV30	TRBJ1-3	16	CAWSVLGRVAGNTIYF	TGTGCCTGGAGTGTACTCGGCAGGGTAGCTGGAAACACCATATATTTT
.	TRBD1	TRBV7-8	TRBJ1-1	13	CASSEQGGTEAFF	TGTGCCAGCAGCGAACAGGGGGGGACTGAAGCTTTCTTT
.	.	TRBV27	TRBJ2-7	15	CASSLSVRTGIEQYF	TGTGCCAGCAGTTTATCGGTAAGGACTGGGATCGAGCAGTACTTC
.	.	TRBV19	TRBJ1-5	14	CASSNTRSNQPQHF	TGTGCCAGTAGTAACACCCGTAGCAATCAGCCCCAGCATTTT
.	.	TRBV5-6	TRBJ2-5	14	CASSLRGAGETQYF	TGTGCCAGCAGCTTGCGGGGGGCCGGGGAGACCCAGTACTTC
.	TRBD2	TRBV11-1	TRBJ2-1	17	CASSPGSGVPEGNEQFF	TGTGCCAGCAGCCCGGGTAGCGGGGTTCCGGAGGGCAATGAGCAGTTCTTC
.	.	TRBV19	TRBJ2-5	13	CASSMSVQETQYF	TGTGCCAGTAGTATGTCCGTTCAAGAGACCCAGTACTTC
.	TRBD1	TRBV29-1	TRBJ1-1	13	CSVRTGSGVEAFF	TGCAGCGTTCGGACAGGCTCCGGGGTCGAAGCTTTCTTT
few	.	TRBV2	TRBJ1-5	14	CASSVGGWRQPQHF	TGTGCCAGCAGTGTGGGGGGTTGGCGTCAGCCCCAGCATTTT
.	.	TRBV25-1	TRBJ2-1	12	CASSVTGYEQFF	TGTGCCAGCAGTGTAACAGGGTACGAGCAGTTCTTC
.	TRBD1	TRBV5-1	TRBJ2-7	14	CASSTTGGSYEQYF	TGCGCCAGCAGCACAACAGGGGGCTCCTACGAGCAGTACTTC
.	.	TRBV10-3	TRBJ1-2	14	CATAYRVEVGGYTF	TGTGCCACCGCATACAGGGTAGAGGTGGGGGGCTACACCTTC
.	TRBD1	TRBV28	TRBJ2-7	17	CASSSYSGQSFTYEQYF	TGTGCCAGCAGTTCCTACTCGGGACAGAGTTTTACCTACGAGCAGTACTTC
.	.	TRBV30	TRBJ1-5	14	CAWSVSSGSQPQHF	TGTGCCTGGAGTGTAAGTTCGGGAAGTCAGCCCCAGCATTTT
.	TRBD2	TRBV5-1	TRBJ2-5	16	CASSQGGTSGQETQYF	TGCGCCAGCAGTCAGGGCGGGACTAGCGGACAAGAGACCCAGTACTTC
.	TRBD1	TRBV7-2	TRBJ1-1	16	CASSTQQGKYGTEAFF	TGTGCCAGCAGCACCCAACAGGGGAAGTACGGGACTGAAGCTTTCTTT
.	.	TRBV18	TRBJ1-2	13	CASSPDPGDGYTF	TGTGCCAGCTCACCGGACCCAGGGGACGGCTACACCTTC
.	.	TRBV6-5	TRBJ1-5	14	CASSYLTESRPQHF	TGTGCCAGCAGTTACTTAACAGAGAGTAGGCCCCAGCATTTT
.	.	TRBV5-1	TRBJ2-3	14	CASSPTISTDTQYF	TGCGCCAGCAGCCCGACTATCAGCACAGATACGCAGTATTTT
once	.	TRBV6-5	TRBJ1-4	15	CATGGRSFTNEKLFF	TGTGCCACCGGGGGGCGTTCATTTACTAATGAAAAACTGTTTTTT
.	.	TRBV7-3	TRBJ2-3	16	CASSPFDGEGTDTQYF	TGTGCCAGCAGCCCCTTCGACGGGGAAGGGACAGATACGCAGTATTTT
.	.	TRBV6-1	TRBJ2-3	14	CASTPVQSTDTQYF	TGTGCCAGCACCCCCGTACAAAGCACAGATACGCAGTATTTT
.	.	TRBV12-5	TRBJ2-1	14	CASGLRRNYNEQFF	TGTGCTAGTGGTTTGAGGCGGAACTACAATGAGCAGTTCTTC
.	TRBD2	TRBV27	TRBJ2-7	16	CASSLSSGGESYEQYF	TGTGCCAGCAGTTTATCTAGCGGGGGGGAGTCCTACGAGCAGTACTTC
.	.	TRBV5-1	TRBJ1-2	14	CASSLDQGNYGYTF	TGCGCCAGCAGCTTGGACCAGGGGAACTATGGCTACACCTTC
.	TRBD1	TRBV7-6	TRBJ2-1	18	CASSSVPEPGQPYNEQFF	TGTGCCAGCAGCTCCGTTCCCGAGCCGGGACAGCCTTACAATGAGCAGTTCTTC
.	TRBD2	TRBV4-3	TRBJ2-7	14	CASSQVRGAYEQYF	TGCGCCAGCAGCCAAGTACGGGGGGCCTACGAGCAGTACTTC
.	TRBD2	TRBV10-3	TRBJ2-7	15	CAISATSGSSYEQYF	TGTGCCATCAGTGCCACTAGCGGGAGCTCCTACGAGCAGTACTTC
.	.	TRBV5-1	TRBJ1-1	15	CASSVDFSGPLGAFF	TGCGCCAGCAGCGTGGACTTTTCAGGGCCCTTGGGGGCTTTCTTT
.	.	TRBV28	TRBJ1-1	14	CASMLDTRSTEAFF	TGTGCCAGCATGCTGGACACTCGGAGCACTGAAGCTTTCTTT
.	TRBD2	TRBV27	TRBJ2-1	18	CASSLSGLAGERYNEQFF	TGTGCCAGCAGTTTGAGTGGACTAGCGGGAGAAAGGTACAATGAGCAGTTCTTC
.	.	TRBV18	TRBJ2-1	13	CASSLKLENEQFF	TGTGCCAGCTCACTCAAACTGGAGAATGAGCAGTTCTTC
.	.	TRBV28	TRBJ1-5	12	CASSFRGQPQHF	TGTGCCAGCAGTTTTCGGGGTCAGCCCCAGCATTTT
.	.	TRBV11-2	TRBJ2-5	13	CASSSQGQETQYF	TGTGCCAGCAGCTCACAGGGACAAGAGACCCAGTACTTC
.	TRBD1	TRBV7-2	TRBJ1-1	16	CASSLTDRGMNTEAFF	TGTGCCAGCAGCTTAACAGACAGGGGTATGAACACTGAAGCTTTCTTT
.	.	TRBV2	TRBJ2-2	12	CASSADIGELFF	TGTGCCAGCAGTGCTGACATCGGGGAGCTGTTTTTT
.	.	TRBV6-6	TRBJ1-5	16	CASTSTREGSNQPQHF	TGTGCCAGCACCTCTACGAGGGAGGGGAGCAATCAGCCCCAGCATTTT
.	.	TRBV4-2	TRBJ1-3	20	CASSQEVVRGIPVSGNTIYF	TGTGCCAGCAGCCAAGAAGTGGTCAGGGGCATCCCAGTCTCTGGAAACACCATATATTTT
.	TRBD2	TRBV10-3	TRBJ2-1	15	CAISQAGGPYNEQFF	TGTGCCATCAGCCAAGCGGGGGGGCCCTACAATGAGCAGTTCTTC
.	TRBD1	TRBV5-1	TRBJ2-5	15	CASSTNRGRGETQYF	TGCGCCAGCAGCACCAACAGGGGGCGCGGGGAGACCCAGTACTTC
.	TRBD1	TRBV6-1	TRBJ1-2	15	CASRDPGQVSYGYTF	TGTGCCAGCAGGGACCCGGGACAGGTCAGCTATGGCTACACCTTC
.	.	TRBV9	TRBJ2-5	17	CASSVGLADGGRETQYF	TGTGCCAGCAGCGTAGGGCTAGCTGATGGAGGTCGGGAGACCCAGTACTTC
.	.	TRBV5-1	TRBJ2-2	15	CASNTGRLNTGELFF	TGCGCCAGCAATACTGGGAGGCTGAACACCGGGGAGCTGTTTTTT